The 19 T cell receptor beta chains listed next were all sequenced from one sample in a study of T cell responses to AZD1222 COVID-19 vaccine. Here immunoSEQ multiplex PCR was the method, and the copy in TCRdb shows in-frame clones only, minus some. The sample yields approximately 190,000 clones, over 80% seen once. Source: peripheral blood, taken on day 0 of MenACWY control vaccination. These receptor sequences come from an adult in good health.

The CDR3 DNA sequence: TGCAGCGCCCTTATTATAGATGGCTACACCTTC. Translating gives CSALIIDGYTF. The chain recombines TRBV20-1 with TRBJ1-2; unclear D gene. CDR3 size: 11 residues. Looked up from germline, CDR1 is DFQATT and CDR2 is SNEGSKA (reference sequence).

In this sample, this clone turned up a few times. The rearrangement links TRBV5-5 to TRBJ1-6; a weak D match, TRBD1 (6 bases). Trimming took off 4 bases at V and 5 bases at J, with 13 bases between the two ends. This CDR3 region has 15 residues. Per germline, CDR1 SGHKS and CDR2 YYEKEE (reference sequence). This chain's CDR3 is CASSTAGTHNSPLHF. The DNA of the CDR3 is TGTGCCAGCAGCACCGCCGGGACACATAATTCACCCCTCCACTTT.

The chain has TRBV18 and TRBJ2-7; D is unresolved. Germline V CDR1 and CDR2: KGHSH, LQKENI. V was cut by 3 bases and J by 2 bases, with 8 bases left in between. The CDR3 extends over 13 amino acids. CDR3 sequence reads: CASSPNPPYEQYF. The CDR3 DNA reads TGTGCCAGCTCACCGAATCCTCCCTACGAGCAGTACTTC.

The rearrangement joins TRBV6-5 to TRBJ1-1; maybe TRBD1 (5 bases). Per the germline V gene, CDR1 is MNHEY and CDR2 is SVGAGI. CDR3 length equals 14 residues. V was pared by 8 bases and J by 4 bases, with 17 bases between. The CDR3 nucleotides are TGTGCCAGCGAGGGTGGGGCGCGTAGCACTGAAGCTTTCTTT. Its translation is CASEGGARSTEAFF.

This chain joins TRBV6-6 and TRBJ1-1; unclear D gene. Trimming shortened V by 5 bases and J by 8 bases, and 12 bases separated the two germline ends. Germline lookup yields CDR1 MNHNY and CDR2 SVGAGI (reference sequence). The CDR3 loop spans 12 amino acids. For the CDR3, the DNA is TGTGCCAGCAGTGTTAGGGTGGGAGAAGCTTTCTTT. Translating it yields CASSVRVGEAFF.

This chain connects TRBV7-9 to TRBJ2-3; 12 nucleotides line up with TRBD2. CDR3 length: 18 residues. CDR1 SEHNR and CDR2 FQNEAQ come from the germline V gene (reference sequence). V shed 5 bases, J shed 2 bases, and the junction held 11 bases outside the gene matches. The CDR3 loop is CASSPPGLAGSTTDTQYF. The CDR3 nucleotides are TGTGCCAGCAGCCCACCAGGACTAGCGGGGTCAACCACAGATACGCAGTATTTT.

The chain uses TRBV6-1 and TRBJ2-4; D is possibly TRBD1 (5 bases). The CDR3 runs to 15 residues. V lost 1 base and J 8 bases, leaving 15 bases between the germline ends. Germline V CDR1 and CDR2: MNHNS, SASEGT. The CDR3 DNA reads as TGTGCCAGCAGTGAAGGCGATGGGGCCCCTGACATTCAGTACTTC. The encoded protein is CASSEGDGAPDIQYF.

The chain employs TRBV4-1 and TRBJ1-2; TRBD1 matches 12 bases. CDR1 MGHRA and CDR2 YSYEKL come from the germline V gene. With V trimmed by 7 bases and J by 3 bases, 15 bases remained unmatched. CDR3 size: 18 residues. The CDR3 protein is CASNLLYGGTGGDYGYTF. As DNA, the CDR3 is TGCGCCAGCAACCTGCTATATGGGGGGACAGGGGGCGACTATGGCTACACCTTC.

This chain joins TRBV10-3 and TRBJ2-1, with 7 bases lining up with TRBD2. The CDR3 is 16 amino acids. In germline, CDR1 is ENHRY, CDR2 SYGVKD. V lost 3 bases, J lost 0 bases, and 5 bases stayed unmatched. The CDR3 region has the DNA TGTGCCATCAGTGATCTGGGGGGGAGCTCCTACAATGAGCAGTTCTTC. Translating gives CAISDLGGSSYNEQFF.

This clone was counted only a few times. This chain uses TRBV18 with TRBJ2-1; 13 nucleotides align to TRBD2. This CDR3 is built from 17 residues. J lost 9 bases, V lost 3 bases, and 11 bases had no gene match. Germline lookup yields CDR1 KGHSH and CDR2 LQKENI. The CDR3 bases are TGTGCCAGCTCACCCTCTGGACTAGCGGGAGAACCCGGTGAGCAGTTCTTC. Amino acid sequence: CASSPSGLAGEPGEQFF. The variable domain in full, with the rest retrieved from reference TRBV18 and TRBJ2-1, is NAGVMQNPRHLVRRRGQEARLRCSPMKGHSHVYWYRQLPEEGLKFMVYLQKENIIDESGMPKERFSAEFPKEGPSILRIQQVVRGDSAAYFCASSPSGLAGEPGEQFFGPGTRLTVL.

The chain uses TRBV7-2 and TRBJ1-1, with TRBD1 matching 9 bases. Germline V gene data show CDR1 as SGHTA and CDR2 as FQGNSA. V gave up 5 bases and J gave up 0 bases; unmatched junction bases: 10. The CDR3 loop spans 17 amino acids. This CDR3 reads CASSTTGGSPMNTEAFF. CDR3 nucleotides: TGTGCCAGCAGCACCACAGGGGGCTCCCCCATGAACACTGAAGCTTTCTTT. The whole variable domain, remainder taken from reference TRBV7-2 and TRBJ1-1, is GAGVSQSPSNKVTEKGKDVELRCDPISGHTALYWYRQSLGQGLEFLIYFQGNSAPDKSGLPSDRFSAERTGGSVSTLTIQRTQQEDSAVYLCASSTTGGSPMNTEAFFGQGTRLTVV.

This chain links TRBV27 with TRBJ2-3; 7 bases fit TRBD2. V was pared by 0 bases and J by 0 bases, with 3 bases of the junction left unmatched. The length of the CDR3 is 16 residues. Germline lookup yields CDR1 MNHEY and CDR2 SMNVEV (reference sequence). CDR3 nucleotides: TGTGCCAGCAGTTTATCGAGTAGCGGGAGCACAGATACGCAGTATTTT. Protein sequence: CASSLSSSGSTDTQYF.

V and J are TRBV12-5 and TRBJ2-5; TRBD2 is a possible D gene (6 bases). Germline lookup yields CDR1 LGHNT and CDR2 FRNRAP. This CDR3 spans 13 amino acids. Trimming took off 6 bases at V and 8 bases at J, with 16 bases between the two ends. This CDR3 is CASGPEDYATQYF. DNA of the CDR3: TGTGCTAGTGGCCCGGAGGACTACGCAACCCAGTACTTC.

This clone was seen a few times. The chain combines TRBV19 with TRBJ2-7, with D perhaps matching TRBD2 (5 bases). This CDR3 spans 15 amino acids. Trimming cost V 5 bases and J 2 bases, with 16 bases left between them. Germline V gene data show CDR1 as LNHDA and CDR2 as SQIVND (reference sequence). CDR3 sequence: CASSAGSAFTYEQYF. DNA of the CDR3: TGTGCCAGTAGTGCGGGTTCAGCCTTCACCTACGAGCAGTACTTC. The whole variable domain, filled in from reference TRBV19 and TRBJ2-7, reads DGGITQSPKYLFRKEGQNVTLSCEQNLNHDAMYWYRQDPGQGLRLIYYSQIVNDFQKGDIAEGYSVSREKKESFPLTVTSAQKNPTAFYLCASSAGSAFTYEQYFGPGTRLTVT.

The rearrangement joins TRBV28 to TRBJ2-5, with 14 positions matching TRBD2. Looked up from germline, CDR1 is MDHEN and CDR2 is SYDVKM. The CDR3 is 14 residues long. V lost 5 bases and J lost 6; bases outside the gene matches: 2. The CDR3 is CASSRLAGGKTQYF. As DNA, the CDR3 is TGTGCCAGCAGTCGACTAGCGGGGGGGAAGACCCAGTACTTC.

Here the CDR3 reads CASSVAGDRGSEKLFF. DNA for the CDR3: TGTGCCAGCAGCGTAGCGGGGGACAGGGGTTCCGAAAAACTGTTTTTT. This sequence joins TRBV9 and TRBJ1-4; 10 positions match TRBD1. After removal of 0 bases from V and 8 bases from J, the junction contained 7 bases not matched to a gene. The CDR3 has 16 amino acids. Germline V gene lookup returns CDR1 SGDLS and CDR2 YYNGEE. The full variable domain, its missing parts supplied by reference TRBV9 and TRBJ1-4, is DSGVTQTPKHLITATGQRVTLRCSPRSGDLSVYWYQQSLDQGLQFLIQYYNGEERAKGNILERFSAQQFPDLHSELNLSSLELGDSALYFCASSVAGDRGSEKLFFGSGTQLSVL.

The V gene is TRBV30, the J gene TRBJ2-1; 16 bases agree with TRBD2. Per germline, CDR1 GTSNPN and CDR2 SVGIG (reference sequence). The CDR3 spans 15 residues. Trimming cost V 1 base and J 8 bases; bases outside gene matches: 2. In DNA, the CDR3 is TGTGCCTGGAGTGCGGGACTAGCGGGAGGGTATGAGCAGTTCTTC. Amino acids: CAWSAGLAGGYEQFF.

The rearrangement links TRBV18 to TRBJ2-7, with 8 bases fitting TRBD1. The ends lost 7 bases at V and 2 bases at J; junction bases unmatched: 4. CDR3 length: 13 amino acids. Germline V gives CDR1 KGHSH, CDR2 LQKENI. This CDR3 reads CASYDRGPYEQYF. CDR3 in DNA: TGTGCCAGCTACGACAGGGGACCCTACGAGCAGTACTTC. Full variable domain (missing parts from reference TRBV18 and TRBJ2-7): NAGVMQNPRHLVRRRGQEARLRCSPMKGHSHVYWYRQLPEEGLKFMVYLQKENIIDESGMPKERFSAEFPKEGPSILRIQQVVRGDSAAYFCASYDRGPYEQYFGPGTRLTVT.

The V and J genes are TRBV30 and TRBJ1-4; D is perhaps TRBD1 (5 bases). Germline V gives CDR1 GTSNPN, CDR2 SVGIG (reference sequence). V lost 1 base and J lost 7, with 10 bases in between. CDR3 size: 13 residues. The CDR3 region has the DNA TGTGCCTGGAGTGGCGACAGATCTGAAAAACTGTTTTTT. Translated: CAWSGDRSEKLFF.